The 5 T cell receptor beta chains below were found in one sample sequenced in a study of blood T cell repertoires in COVID-19. Only in-frame clones appear in the TCRdb table, and some are missing; sequencing was by immunoSEQ multiplex PCR. The sample has hundreds of thousands of clones, 90% seen once. The sample comprised PBMCs or T cells enriched from blood (not recorded which). These receptors came from a woman between 18 and 30 years old with acute COVID-19.

V usage is TRBV11-3 and J usage is TRBJ2-2; 10 nucleotides agree with TRBD2. Germline trimming cut 4 bases from V and 2 bases from J; bases unmatched to any gene: 10. The germline V gene encodes CDR1 SGHNT and CDR2 YENEEA. The length of the CDR3 is 18 residues. The DNA for the CDR3 is TGTGCCAGCAGCTGGGAGCTTCCTAGCGGGAGTAACACCGGGGAGCTGTTTTTT. It yields the protein CASSWELPSGSNTGELFF.

The genes are TRBV4-1 and TRBJ2-2; 10 nucleotides match TRBD2. The V gene's germline CDR1 is MGHRA and CDR2 YSYEKL. The V gene end was trimmed by 0 bases and the J gene end by 6 bases; junction bases not matched to a gene: 10. The CDR3 spans 18 residues. The CDR3, as DNA: TGCGCCAGCAGCCAAGATACTAGCGGGATGGGGGACCCCGGGGAGCTGTTTTTT. It codes for CASSQDTSGMGDPGELFF.

The chain employs TRBV28 and TRBJ2-5; the D gene is possibly TRBD1 (5 bases). The CDR3 length is 11 residues. Germline CDR1 and CDR2: MDHEN and SYDVKM. V shed 5 bases and J shed 7 bases, with 8 bases lying between them. The CDR3 region has the DNA TGTGCCAGCAGTGACCAGGGGACCCAGTACTTC. This codes for CASSDQGTQYF.

The genes are TRBV7-6 and TRBJ2-2; D perhaps matches TRBD1 (6 bases). The CDR3 is made up of 13 amino acids. Trimming stripped 1 base from V and 6 bases from J, with 6 bases between. In germline, CDR1 is SGHVS, CDR2 FNYEAQ. CDR3 sequence (DNA): TGTGCCAGCAGCTTAGGACAGGCCGGGGAGCTGTTTTTT. It codes for CASSLGQAGELFF.

J is TRBJ2-3 and V is TRBV27; 7 bases fit TRBD1. Germline V gene lookup returns CDR1 MNHEY and CDR2 SMNVEV (reference sequence). The CDR3 is made up of 14 amino acids. The V segment lost 6 bases and the J segment 2 bases; nucleotides outside the gene matches: 5. CDR3 sequence: CASSEGGPTDTQYF. The CDR3 region has the DNA TGTGCCAGCAGCGAAGGGGGCCCCACAGATACGCAGTATTTT.